These T cell receptor beta chains were read from a single sample in a study of T cells in tumors after PD-1 blockade. Sequencing was performed with immunoSEQ multiplex PCR; in TCRdb, only in-frame clones are kept and a portion is missing. The top ten hold 15% to 20% of the sample, which has 50,000 or so clones, about four fifths seen once. The sample consisted of PBMCs, taken before anti-PD-1 treatment. Receptor source: a human donor with basal cell carcinoma. Each CDR3 is given with its conserved first and last residue. The D gene is left open where the match is weak. Clone size is shown for a subset of rows, as once, few, many or a class of expanded clone.

V gene	J gene	clone size	D gene	CDR3 protein	CDR3 DNA
TRBV7-2	TRBJ2-7	.	TRBD1	CASSLYGTGSYEQYF	TGTGCCAGCAGCTTATACGGGACAGGATCCTACGAGCAGTACTTC
TRBV10-2	TRBJ2-7	.	TRBD2	CASSFSGGAYEQYF	TGCGCCAGCAGTTTTAGCGGGGGGGCCTACGAGCAGTACTTC
TRBV2	TRBJ2-7	few	.	CASSDSGLAPREQYF	TGTGCCAGCAGTGACTCGGGACTCGCCCCTAGAGAGCAGTACTTC
TRBV27	TRBJ2-3	once	TRBD1	CASSRGQGRADTQYF	TGTGCCAGCTCGAGGGGACAGGGGAGAGCAGATACGCAGTATTTT
TRBV5-4	TRBJ2-3	few	.	CASSLSGTTDTQYF	TGTGCCAGCAGCTTGAGCGGCACCACAGATACGCAGTATTTT
TRBV3-1/TRBV3-2	TRBJ2-7	.	.	CASSQGIGGVNYEQYF	TGTGCCAGCAGCCAAGGCATTGGCGGCGTTAACTACGAGCAGTACTTC
TRBV18	TRBJ1-6	.	.	CASSPQGQNNSPLHF	TGTGCCAGCTCACCCCAGGGGCAAAATAATTCACCCCTCCACTTT
TRBV30	TRBJ1-3	.	.	CAWSVSTTIYF	TGTGCCTGGAGTGTCAGTACTACCATATATTTT
TRBV5-4	TRBJ2-7	.	.	CASSLEQEYEQYF	TGTGCCAGCAGCTTGGAGCAGGAGTACGAGCAGTACTTC
TRBV27	TRBJ1-3	.	.	CASSSTGLGRSGNTIYF	TGTGCCAGCAGTTCCACCGGACTGGGACGCTCTGGAAACACCATATATTTT
TRBV5-1	TRBJ2-4	few	.	CASSSTGTKENIQYF	TGCGCCAGCAGTTCTACCGGGACCAAGGAAAACATTCAGTACTTC
TRBV14	TRBJ1-2	.	.	CASSQDRTRGNTF	TGTGCCAGCAGCCAAGATAGAACACGGGGAAACACCTTC
TRBV5-6	TRBJ1-1	.	.	CASSLAGYAGKAEAFF	TGTGCCAGCAGCTTGGCCGGCTACGCAGGGAAGGCTGAAGCTTTCTTT
TRBV27	TRBJ1-6	few	.	CASREGGSYNSPLHF	TGTGCCAGTAGAGAAGGGGGCTCCTATAATTCACCCCTCCACTTT
TRBV5-4	TRBJ1-4	.	TRBD1	CASSLYGQGVATNEKLFF	TGTGCCAGCAGCTTGTACGGACAGGGGGTTGCAACTAATGAAAAACTGTTTTTT
TRBV5-1	TRBJ1-4	.	.	CASSLGAATNEKLFF	TGCGCCAGCAGCTTAGGAGCAGCAACTAATGAAAAACTGTTTTTT
TRBV5-1	TRBJ2-7	.	TRBD1	CASSFTGDLPYF	TGCGCCAGCAGCTTCACAGGGGATCTTCCGTACTTC
TRBV7-2	TRBJ2-4	.	TRBD1	CASSLTRQGNAIQYF	TGTGCCAGCAGCTTGACGAGACAGGGGAACGCCATTCAGTACTTC
TRBV6-6	TRBJ2-2	.	.	CASSYTPDSGELFF	TGTGCCAGCAGTTACACCCCGGACAGCGGGGAGCTGTTTTTT
TRBV9	TRBJ2-5	.	.	CASSMSQFVSPLKQETQYF	TGTGCCAGCAGCATGAGTCAGTTCGTTTCGCCGTTGAAACAAGAGACCCAGTACTTC
TRBV15	TRBJ2-3	.	.	CATAGTSRTDTQYF	TGTGCCACCGCGGGCACATCGCGCACAGATACGCAGTATTTT
TRBV5-1	TRBJ2-2	.	TRBD2	CASSPASGSTGELFF	TGCGCCAGCAGTCCAGCTAGCGGGAGCACCGGGGAGCTGTTTTTT
TRBV19	TRBJ1-1	.	.	CASTERDVTEAFF	TGTGCCAGTACCGAGAGAGATGTCACTGAAGCTTTCTTT
TRBV5-6	TRBJ2-6	few	.	CASSLDQSLSGANVLTF	TGTGCCAGCAGCTTGGATCAGAGCCTCTCTGGGGCCAACGTCCTGACTTTC
TRBV13	TRBJ1-1	.	.	CASSLDWGDGATEAFF	TGTGCCAGCAGCTTAGATTGGGGGGACGGGGCCACTGAAGCTTTCTTT
TRBV21-1	TRBJ2-7	few	.	CASSKRPGLADDFSYEQYF	TGTGCCAGCAGCAAGAGGCCGGGACTAGCGGACGATTTCTCCTACGAGCAGTACTTC
TRBV30	TRBJ1-5	.	TRBD1	CAWSVSRTGGNQPQHF	TGTGCCTGGAGTGTATCTAGGACAGGGGGAAATCAGCCCCAGCATTTT
TRBV5-6	TRBJ2-4	.	TRBD1	CASSPGQADGIQYF	TGTGCCAGCAGCCCTGGACAGGCGGACGGCATTCAGTACTTC
TRBV9	TRBJ1-2	.	.	CASSVGRGQYYGYTF	TGTGCCAGCAGCGTAGGCCGCGGACAGTACTATGGCTACACCTTC
TRBV6-5	TRBJ2-5	few	.	CASTSRRTNQETQYF	TGTGCCAGCACCTCTCGTCGCACCAACCAAGAGACCCAGTACTTC